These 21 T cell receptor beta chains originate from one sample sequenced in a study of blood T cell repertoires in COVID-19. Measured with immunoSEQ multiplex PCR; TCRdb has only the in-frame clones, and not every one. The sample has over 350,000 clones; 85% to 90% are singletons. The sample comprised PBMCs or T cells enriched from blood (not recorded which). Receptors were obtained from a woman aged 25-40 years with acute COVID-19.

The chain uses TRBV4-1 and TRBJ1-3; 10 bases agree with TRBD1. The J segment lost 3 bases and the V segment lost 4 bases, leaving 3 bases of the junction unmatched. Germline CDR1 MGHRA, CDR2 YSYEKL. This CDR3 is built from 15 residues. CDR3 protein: CASSPDRGLGNTIYF. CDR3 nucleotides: TGCGCCAGCAGCCCCGACAGGGGGCTTGGAAACACCATATATTTT.

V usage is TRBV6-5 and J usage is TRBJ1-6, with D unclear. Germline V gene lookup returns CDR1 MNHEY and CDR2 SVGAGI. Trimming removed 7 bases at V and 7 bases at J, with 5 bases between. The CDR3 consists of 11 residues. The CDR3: CASKANSPLHF. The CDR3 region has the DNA TGTGCCAGCAAAGCAAATTCACCCCTCCACTTT.

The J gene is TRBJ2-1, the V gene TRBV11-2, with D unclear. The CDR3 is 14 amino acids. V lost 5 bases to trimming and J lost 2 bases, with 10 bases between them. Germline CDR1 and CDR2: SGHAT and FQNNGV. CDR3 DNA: TGTGCCAGCAGCCCGTACACGACCTACAATGAGCAGTTCTTC. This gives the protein CASSPYTTYNEQFF.

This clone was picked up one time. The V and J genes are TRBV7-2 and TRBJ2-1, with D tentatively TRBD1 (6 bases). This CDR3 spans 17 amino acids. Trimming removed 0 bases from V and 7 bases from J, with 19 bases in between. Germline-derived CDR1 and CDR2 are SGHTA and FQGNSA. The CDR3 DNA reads TGTGCCAGCAGCTTAGCCACAGGGCGCCAAAACGGGAATGAGCAGTTCTTC. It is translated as CASSLATGRQNGNEQFF.

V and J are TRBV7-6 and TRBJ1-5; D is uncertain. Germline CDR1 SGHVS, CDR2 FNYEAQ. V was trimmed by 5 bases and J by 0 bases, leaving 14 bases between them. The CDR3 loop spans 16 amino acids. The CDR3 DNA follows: TGTGCCAGCAGCCTAGAGGCGGGGTATAGCAATCAGCCCCAGCATTTT. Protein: CASSLEAGYSNQPQHF.

CDR3 nucleotide sequence: TGTGCCAGCTCAACCCGGGACTATAGTGGGGAGCTGTTTTTT. Its translation is CASSTRDYSGELFF. The chain couples TRBV18 to TRBJ2-2; 7 bases fit TRBD2. The CDR3 has 14 residues. Trimming at V came to 5 bases and at J to 8 bases, leaving 8 bases not matched to a gene. Per the germline V gene, CDR1 is KGHSH and CDR2 is LQKENI.

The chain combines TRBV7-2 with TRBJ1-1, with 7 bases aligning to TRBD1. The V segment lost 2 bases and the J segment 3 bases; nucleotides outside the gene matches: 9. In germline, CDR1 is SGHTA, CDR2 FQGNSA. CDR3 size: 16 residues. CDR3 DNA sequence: TGTGCCAGCAGCTTAAGTTGGACCAGGGGGGACACTGAAGCTTTCTTT. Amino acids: CASSLSWTRGDTEAFF.

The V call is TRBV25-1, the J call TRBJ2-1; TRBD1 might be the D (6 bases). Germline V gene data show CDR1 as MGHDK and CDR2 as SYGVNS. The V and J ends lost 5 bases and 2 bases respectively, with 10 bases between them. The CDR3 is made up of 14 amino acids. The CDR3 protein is CASSRGGAYNEQFF. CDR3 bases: TGTGCCAGCAGTCGAGGGGGTGCCTACAATGAGCAGTTCTTC.

CDR3 sequence (DNA): TGTGCCAGCAGCCCTCTCTTAGGCTACACCTTC. Translated, it gives CASSPLLGYTF. This rearrangement joins TRBV7-2 to TRBJ1-2, with D uncertain. The V gene lost 5 bases and the J gene lost 8 bases, with 9 bases spanning the gap. The CDR3 runs 11 residues. CDR1 is SGHTA and CDR2 is FQGNSA in the germline V gene.

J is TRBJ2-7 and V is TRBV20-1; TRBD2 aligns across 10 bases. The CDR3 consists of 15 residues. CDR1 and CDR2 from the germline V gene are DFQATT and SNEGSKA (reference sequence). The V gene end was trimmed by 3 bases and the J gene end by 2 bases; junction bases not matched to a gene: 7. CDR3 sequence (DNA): TGCAGTGCTAGTCATAGCGGGGGGCGGACCTACGAGCAGTACTTC. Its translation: CSASHSGGRTYEQYF.

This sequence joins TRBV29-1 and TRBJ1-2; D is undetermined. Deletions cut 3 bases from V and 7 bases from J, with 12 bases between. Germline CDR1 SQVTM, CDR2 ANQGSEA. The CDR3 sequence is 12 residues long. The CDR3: CSVDSGAVGYTF. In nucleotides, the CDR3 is TGCAGCGTTGATAGCGGAGCGGTTGGCTACACCTTC.

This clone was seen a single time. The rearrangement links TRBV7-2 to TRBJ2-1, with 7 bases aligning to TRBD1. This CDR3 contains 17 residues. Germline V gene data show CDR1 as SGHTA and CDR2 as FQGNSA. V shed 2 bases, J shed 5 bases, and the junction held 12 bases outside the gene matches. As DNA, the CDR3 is TGTGCCAGCAGCTTACTATTTCGACAGGGAAAACACAATGAGCAGTTCTTC. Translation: CASSLLFRQGKHNEQFF.

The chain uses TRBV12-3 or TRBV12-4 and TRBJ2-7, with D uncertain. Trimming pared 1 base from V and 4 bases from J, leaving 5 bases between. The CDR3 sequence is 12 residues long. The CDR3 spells CASSLGQYEQYF. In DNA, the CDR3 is TGTGCCAGCAGTTTAGGCCAGTACGAGCAGTACTTC.

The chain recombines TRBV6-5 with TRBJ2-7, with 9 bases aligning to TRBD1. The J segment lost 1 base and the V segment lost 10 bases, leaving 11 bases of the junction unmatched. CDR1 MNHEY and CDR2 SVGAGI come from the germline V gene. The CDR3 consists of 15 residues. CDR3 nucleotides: TGTGCCACGCGGCGGGGACAGGGCTCGTCCTACGAGCAGTACTTC. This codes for CATRRGQGSSYEQYF.

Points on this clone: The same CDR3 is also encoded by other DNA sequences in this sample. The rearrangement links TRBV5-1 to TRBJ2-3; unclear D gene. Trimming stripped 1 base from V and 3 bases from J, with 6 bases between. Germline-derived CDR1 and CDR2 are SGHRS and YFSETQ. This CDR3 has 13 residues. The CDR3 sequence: CASSLPGTDTQYF. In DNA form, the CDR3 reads TGCGCCAGCAGCTTGCCCGGTACAGATACGCAGTATTTT.

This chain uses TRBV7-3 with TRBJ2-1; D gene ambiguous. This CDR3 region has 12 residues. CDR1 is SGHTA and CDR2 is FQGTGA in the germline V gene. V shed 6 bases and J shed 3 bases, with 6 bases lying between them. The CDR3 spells CASRNSYNEQFF. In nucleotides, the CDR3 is TGTGCCAGCAGGAACAGCTACAATGAGCAGTTCTTC.

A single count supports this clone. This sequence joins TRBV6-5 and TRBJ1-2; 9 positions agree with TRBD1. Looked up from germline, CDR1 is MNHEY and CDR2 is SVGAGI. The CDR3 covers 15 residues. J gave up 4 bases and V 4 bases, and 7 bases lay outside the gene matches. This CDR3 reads CASSFRTGDTYGYTF. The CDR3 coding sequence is TGTGCCAGCAGTTTCCGGACAGGGGACACCTATGGCTACACCTTC.

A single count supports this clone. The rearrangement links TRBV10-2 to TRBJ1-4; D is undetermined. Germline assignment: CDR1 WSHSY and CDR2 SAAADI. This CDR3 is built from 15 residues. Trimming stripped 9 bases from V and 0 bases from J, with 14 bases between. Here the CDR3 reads CARTGQLTTNEKLFF. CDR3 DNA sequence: TGCGCCAGGACGGGTCAGTTAACAACTAATGAAAAACTGTTTTTT.

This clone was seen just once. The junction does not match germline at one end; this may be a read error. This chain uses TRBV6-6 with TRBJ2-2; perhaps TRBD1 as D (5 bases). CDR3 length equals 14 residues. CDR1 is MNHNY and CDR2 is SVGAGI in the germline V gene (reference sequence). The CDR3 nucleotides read TGTTCCAGCAGACAGCCGGATAGCACCGGGGAGCTGTTTTTT. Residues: CSSRQPDSTGELFF.

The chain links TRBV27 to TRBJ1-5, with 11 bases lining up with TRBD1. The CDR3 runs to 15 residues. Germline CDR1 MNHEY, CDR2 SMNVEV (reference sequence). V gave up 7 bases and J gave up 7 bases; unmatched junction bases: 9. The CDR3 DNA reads TGTGCCAGCACCAGGACAGGGGGCGTTGGACAGCCCCAGCATTTT. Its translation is CASTRTGGVGQPQHF.

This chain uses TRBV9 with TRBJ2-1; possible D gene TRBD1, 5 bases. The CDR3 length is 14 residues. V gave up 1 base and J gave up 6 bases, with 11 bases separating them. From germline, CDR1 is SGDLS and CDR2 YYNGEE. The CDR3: CASSVTVTGNEQFF. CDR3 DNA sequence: TGTGCCAGCAGCGTAACCGTCACAGGCAATGAGCAGTTCTTC.